This is a list of T cell receptor beta chains from one sample in a study of blood T cell repertoires in COVID-19. Sequenced by immunoSEQ multiplex PCR; TCRdb stores in-frame clones only, minus some. The sample holds about 170,000 clones; around four fifths are singletons and the top ten take approximately 8%. The sequencing input was peripheral blood. The receptors here all came from a woman aged 80 or over with COVID-19, enrolled during active disease. Both conserved end residues are part of each CDR3.

j_gene: TRBJ2-3; v_gene: TRBV5-1; CDR3aa: CASSWTGTASYF
j_gene: TRBJ1-1; v_gene: TRBV19; CDR3aa: CASKEDRGRNAEAFF
j_gene: TRBJ1-2; v_gene: TRBV4-1; CDR3aa: CASSQSLRAQGYTF
j_gene: TRBJ1-3; v_gene: TRBV19; CDR3aa: CASSLPTLDTIYF
j_gene: TRBJ1-4; v_gene: TRBV4-1; CDR3aa: CASSQTSVGGNEKLFF
j_gene: TRBJ2-7; v_gene: TRBV21-1; CDR3aa: CASSKEGDRGREVPYEQYF
j_gene: TRBJ1-2; v_gene: TRBV3-1/TRBV3-2; CDR3aa: CASGRGGGDYGYTF
j_gene: TRBJ2-1; v_gene: TRBV29-1; CDR3aa: CSGFGTGGGNEQFF
j_gene: TRBJ2-1; v_gene: TRBV7-9; CDR3aa: CASSPLAGGYNEQFF
j_gene: TRBJ1-4; v_gene: TRBV18; CDR3aa: CASSTRQGTNEKLFF
j_gene: TRBJ1-2; v_gene: TRBV29-1; CDR3aa: CSVTRTGRYGYTF
j_gene: TRBJ1-3; v_gene: TRBV23-1; CDR3aa: CASSPGQTADSGNTIYF
j_gene: TRBJ2-5; v_gene: TRBV2; CDR3aa: CASSPMETQYF
j_gene: TRBJ1-4; v_gene: TRBV30; CDR3aa: CAWGRQEANEKLFF
j_gene: TRBJ2-7; v_gene: TRBV25-1; CDR3aa: CASSGRGSRNEQYF
j_gene: TRBJ2-7; v_gene: TRBV7-2; CDR3aa: CATAGDYEQYF
j_gene: TRBJ2-7; v_gene: TRBV5-6; CDR3aa: CASSPGTVRVQYF
j_gene: TRBJ2-7; v_gene: TRBV6-5; CDR3aa: CATGLAGTSYEQYF
j_gene: TRBJ2-7; v_gene: TRBV3-1/TRBV3-2; CDR3aa: CASSRTQGAKYEQYF
j_gene: TRBJ2-1; v_gene: TRBV7-2; CDR3aa: CASSLLGLAEQFF
j_gene: TRBJ1-2; v_gene: TRBV25-1; CDR3aa: CASSEWANYGYTF
j_gene: TRBJ2-4; v_gene: TRBV7-8; CDR3aa: CASSLGNSGSSKNIQYF
j_gene: TRBJ1-2; v_gene: TRBV20-1; CDR3aa: CSAQMRGFGTF
j_gene: TRBJ2-1; v_gene: TRBV5-1; CDR3aa: CASSLGSSGNNEQFF
j_gene: TRBJ1-1; v_gene: TRBV24-1; CDR3aa: CATSSSGDGDTEAFF
j_gene: TRBJ1-5; v_gene: TRBV27; CDR3aa: CASSLTGYQPQHF
j_gene: TRBJ1-2; v_gene: TRBV19; CDR3aa: CASSIDRGYGYTF
j_gene: TRBJ2-2; v_gene: TRBV5-1; CDR3aa: CASSFSAGTNTGELFF
j_gene: TRBJ1-2; v_gene: TRBV7-8; CDR3aa: CASSLSLANYGYTF
j_gene: TRBJ2-1; v_gene: TRBV20-1; CDR3aa: CRGIQGNEQFF
j_gene: TRBJ2-7; v_gene: TRBV7-9; CDR3aa: CASSFREGEQYF